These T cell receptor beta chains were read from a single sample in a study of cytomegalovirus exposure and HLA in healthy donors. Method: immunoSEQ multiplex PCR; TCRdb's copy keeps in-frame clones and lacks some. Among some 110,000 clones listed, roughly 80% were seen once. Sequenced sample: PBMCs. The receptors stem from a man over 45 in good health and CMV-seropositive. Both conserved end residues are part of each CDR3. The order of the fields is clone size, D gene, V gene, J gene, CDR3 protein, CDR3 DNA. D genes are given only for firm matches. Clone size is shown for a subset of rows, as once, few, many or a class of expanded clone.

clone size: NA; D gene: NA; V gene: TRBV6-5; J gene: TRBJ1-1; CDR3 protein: CASSRQQRLNTEAFF; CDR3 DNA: TGTGCCAGCAGTAGGCAACAGAGACTGAACACTGAAGCTTTCTTT
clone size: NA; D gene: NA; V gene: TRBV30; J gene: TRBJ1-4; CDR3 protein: CACRDIQNEKLFF; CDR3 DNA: TGTGCCTGCCGGGACATACAAAATGAAAAACTGTTTTTT
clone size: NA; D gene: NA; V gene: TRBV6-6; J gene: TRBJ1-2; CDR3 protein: CASSPGQYGYTF; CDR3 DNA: TGTGCCAGCAGTCCAGGACAGTATGGCTACACCTTC
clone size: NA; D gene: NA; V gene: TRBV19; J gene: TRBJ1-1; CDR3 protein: CASSTLGTTNTEAFF; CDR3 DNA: TGTGCCAGTAGTACCCTCGGGACAACGAACACTGAAGCTTTCTTT
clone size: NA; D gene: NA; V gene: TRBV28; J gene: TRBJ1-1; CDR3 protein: CASSNDRLINTEAFF; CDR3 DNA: TGTGCCAGCAGCAACGACAGGTTGATAAACACTGAAGCTTTCTTT
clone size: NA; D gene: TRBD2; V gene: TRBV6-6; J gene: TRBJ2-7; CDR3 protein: CASSPSTSGYEQYF; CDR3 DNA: TGTGCCAGCAGCCCTTCGACTAGCGGCTACGAGCAGTACTTC
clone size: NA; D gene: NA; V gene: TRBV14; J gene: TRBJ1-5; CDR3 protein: CASSQDTRADSNQPQHF; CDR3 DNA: TGTGCCAGCAGCCAAGATACCAGGGCAGACTCAAATCAGCCCCAGCATTTT
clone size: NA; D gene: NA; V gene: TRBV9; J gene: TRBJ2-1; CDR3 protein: CASSSRSRADEQFF; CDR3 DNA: TGTGCCAGCAGCTCACGCAGCCGAGCGGATGAGCAGTTCTTC
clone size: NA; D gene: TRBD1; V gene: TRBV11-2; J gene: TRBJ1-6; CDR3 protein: CASSLITGGNSPLHF; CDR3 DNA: TGTGCCAGCAGCTTAATTACAGGGGGTAATTCACCCCTCCACTTT
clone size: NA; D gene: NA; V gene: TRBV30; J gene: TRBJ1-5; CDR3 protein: CAWRQSQTWRDSNQPQHF; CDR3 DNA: TGTGCCTGGAGACAGTCCCAGACCTGGCGGGATAGCAATCAGCCCCAGCATTTT
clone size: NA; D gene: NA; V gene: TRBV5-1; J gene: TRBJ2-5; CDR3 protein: CASSSMGGIKETQYF; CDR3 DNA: TGCGCCAGCAGCTCCATGGGCGGGATTAAAGAGACCCAGTACTTC
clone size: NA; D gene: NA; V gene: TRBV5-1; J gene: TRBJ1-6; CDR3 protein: CASSGGDRSYNSPLHF; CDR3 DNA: TGCGCCAGCAGCGGGGGAGACAGGAGTTATAATTCACCCCTCCACTTT
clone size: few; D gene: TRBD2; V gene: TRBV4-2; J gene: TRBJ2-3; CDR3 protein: CASSQRTSGTSTDTQYF; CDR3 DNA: TGTGCCAGCAGCCAACGGACTAGCGGGACTAGCACAGATACGCAGTATTTT
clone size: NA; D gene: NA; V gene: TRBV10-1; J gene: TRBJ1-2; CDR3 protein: CASSDGDYGYTF; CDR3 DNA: TGCGCCAGCAGTGACGGAGACTATGGCTACACCTTC
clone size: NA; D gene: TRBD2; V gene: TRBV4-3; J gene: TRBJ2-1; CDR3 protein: CASSQDSGAYNEQFF; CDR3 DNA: TGCGCCAGCAGCCAAGATAGCGGGGCGTACAATGAGCAGTTCTTC
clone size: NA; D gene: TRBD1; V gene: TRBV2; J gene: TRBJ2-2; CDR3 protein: CASSAQGVVSTGELFF; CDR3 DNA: TGTGCCAGCAGTGCCCAGGGGGTCGTTAGCACCGGGGAGCTGTTTTTT
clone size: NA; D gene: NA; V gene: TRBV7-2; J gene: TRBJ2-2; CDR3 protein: CASSWGRSYTGELFF; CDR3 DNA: TGTGCCAGCAGCTGGGGGAGGTCATACACCGGGGAGCTGTTTTTT
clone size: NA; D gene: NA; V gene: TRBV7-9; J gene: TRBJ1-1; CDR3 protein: CASSPLTAGYSTEAFF; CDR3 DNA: TGTGCCAGCAGCCCCCTGACAGCCGGATATAGCACTGAAGCTTTCTTT
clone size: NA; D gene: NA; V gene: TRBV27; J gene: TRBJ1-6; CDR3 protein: CASAATGSSYNSPLHF; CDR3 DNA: TGTGCCAGCGCTGCCACAGGTAGCTCCTATAATTCACCCCTCCACTTT
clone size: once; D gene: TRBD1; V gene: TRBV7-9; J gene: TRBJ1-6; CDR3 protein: CASSWDRGHGSPLHF; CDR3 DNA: TGTGCCAGCAGCTGGGACAGGGGACATGGTTCACCCCTCCACTTT
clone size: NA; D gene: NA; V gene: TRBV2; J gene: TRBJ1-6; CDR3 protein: CASGGGAAPLHF; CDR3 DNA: TGTGCCAGTGGGGGGGGCGCAGCACCCCTCCACTTT
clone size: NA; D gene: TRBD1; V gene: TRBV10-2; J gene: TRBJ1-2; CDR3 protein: CASRTLDRLIEGYPF; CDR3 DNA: TGCGCCAGCAGGACCCTGGACAGGTTAATTGAGGGCTACCCCTTC
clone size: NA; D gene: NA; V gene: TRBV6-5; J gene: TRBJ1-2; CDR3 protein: CASGDGGLGYTF; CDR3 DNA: TGTGCCAGCGGAGATGGGGGACTTGGCTACACCTTC
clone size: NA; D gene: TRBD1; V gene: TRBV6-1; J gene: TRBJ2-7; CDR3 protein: CASSEVATGGTYEQYF; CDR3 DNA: TGTGCCAGCAGTGAAGTAGCGACAGGGGGGACCTACGAGCAGTACTTC
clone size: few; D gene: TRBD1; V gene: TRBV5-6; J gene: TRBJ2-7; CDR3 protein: CASSLSLYRDRASFYEQYF; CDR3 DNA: TGTGCCAGCAGCTTATCTTTGTACCGGGACAGGGCTTCCTTCTACGAGCAGTACTTC
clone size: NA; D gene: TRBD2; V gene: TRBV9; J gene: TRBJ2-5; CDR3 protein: CASSVAASGGQETQYF; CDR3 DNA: TGTGCCAGCAGCGTAGCGGCTAGCGGGGGGCAAGAGACCCAGTACTTC
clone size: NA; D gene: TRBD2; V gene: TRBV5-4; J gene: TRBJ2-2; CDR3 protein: CASSLGTSGGSGELFF; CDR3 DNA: TGTGCCAGCAGCTTGGGAACTAGCGGGGGATCCGGGGAGCTGTTTTTT
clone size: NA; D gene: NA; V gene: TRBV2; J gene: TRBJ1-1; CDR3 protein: CASSGQLGGVEAFF; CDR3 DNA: TGTGCCAGCAGTGGTCAATTAGGAGGGGTTGAAGCTTTCTTT
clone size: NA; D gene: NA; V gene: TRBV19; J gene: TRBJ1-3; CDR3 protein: CASSPQGGSGNTIYF; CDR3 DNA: TGTGCCAGTAGTCCCCAGGGAGGTTCTGGAAACACCATATATTTT